A selection of T cell receptor beta chains follows, all from one sample in a study of OX40 agonist ivuxolimab in advanced cancers. The protocol was immunoSEQ multiplex PCR, while the TCRdb copy is restricted to in-frame clones and leaves out a portion. This sample yields about 55,000 clones, of which 84% are seen a single time; approximately 1.3% belongs to the top ten. The sample here was CD4+ or CD8+ T cells sorted from blood, taken in a trial of the OX40 agonist ivuxolimab. The receptors come from an adult with an advanced solid tumor such as melanoma, head and neck, liver or kidney cancer. CDR3s include the opening cysteine and the closing phenylalanine or tryptophan. A D gene is named only where the DNA matches it firmly. The size field is filled for only some rows; it gives once, few, many or a size class.

NA,TRBJ1-1,TRBV5-6,NA,TGTGCCAGCAGCTTTACAAGACACACTGAAGCTTTCTTT,CASSFTRHTEAFF
NA,TRBJ2-1,TRBV2,NA,TGTGCCAGCAGTGAAGCGGGAGGACCTACCAATGAGCAGTTCTTC,CASSEAGGPTNEQFF
NA,TRBJ2-7,TRBV2,NA,TGTGCCAGCAGGGGACTCTTAAGATACGAGCAGTACTTC,CASRGLLRYEQYF
TRBD1,TRBJ2-7,TRBV6-5,NA,TGTGCCAGCAGTCATACAGGGGTCGGCTACGAGCAGTACTTC,CASSHTGVGYEQYF
TRBD2,TRBJ2-5,TRBV28,NA,TGTGCCAGCAGTTTAGGGGCGCGGGGGACCGAGACCCAGTACTTC,CASSLGARGTETQYF
NA,TRBJ1-5,TRBV19,NA,TGTGCCAGTACCTCCTGGGGGGTCTTTGCAAACAATCAGCCCCAGCATTTT,CASTSWGVFANNQPQHF
NA,TRBJ2-3,TRBV19,NA,TGTGCCAGTAGTATGGGAGGGGGCAACGCAGATACGCAGTATTTT,CASSMGGGNADTQYF
TRBD1,TRBJ2-7,TRBV5-6,NA,TGTGCCAGCAGCTGGGACAGGGCCCGCGAGCAGTACTTC,CASSWDRAREQYF
TRBD2,TRBJ2-3,TRBV4-3,NA,TGCGCCAGCAGCCACAGCGGGAGGGCCGGGGATACGCAGTATTTT,CASSHSGRAGDTQYF
NA,TRBJ2-2,TRBV29-1,NA,TGCAGCGTCCTAAGGTTGGAGGGGGCGGGAACCGGGGAGCTGTTTTTT,CSVLRLEGAGTGELFF
TRBD1,TRBJ1-5,TRBV5-1,NA,TGCGCCAGCAGCTTGGAGGCAGGGGGTCAGCCCCAGCATTTT,CASSLEAGGQPQHF
TRBD2,TRBJ2-7,TRBV11-2,NA,TGTGCCAGCAGCTCGTTAACGCAGACTAGCGGGGGATACGAGCAGTACTTC,CASSSLTQTSGGYEQYF
NA,TRBJ1-1,TRBV6-5,NA,TGTGCCAGCAGTCCCGCTGCGGGTGGCGGAGCTTTCTTT,CASSPAAGGGAFF
NA,TRBJ2-5,TRBV5-4,NA,TGTGCCAGCAGCTTAAGGACAGCTCAAGAGACCCAGTACTTC,CASSLRTAQETQYF
NA,TRBJ1-1,TRBV6-4,large,TGTGCCAGCAGAGCTACAGGTACCTCCTGGAGAGCTTTCTTT,CASRATGTSWRAFF
NA,TRBJ2-7,TRBV28,NA,TGTGCCAGCAGTCTGACAGAGGACTACGAGCAGTACTTC,CASSLTEDYEQYF
TRBD1,TRBJ1-5,TRBV5-6,NA,TGTGCCAGCAGCTTGCGAGGGGGCGTAGAGCCCCAGCATTTT,CASSLRGGVEPQHF
NA,TRBJ2-1,TRBV10-3,NA,TGTGCCATCAATCAGGGGAATGAGCAGTTCTTC,CAINQGNEQFF
NA,TRBJ1-1,TRBV5-4,NA,TGTGCCAGCAGCCTTGACCCAGCGAACACTGAAGCTTTCTTT,CASSLDPANTEAFF
NA,TRBJ1-5,TRBV28,once,TGTGCCAGCGGTTTCTGGACAGATAATAGCAATCAGCCCCAGCATTTT,CASGFWTDNSNQPQHF
TRBD2,TRBJ2-1,TRBV19,NA,TGTGCCAGTAGTATCATGTCCGGACTAGCACTCAATGAGCAGTTCTTC,CASSIMSGLALNEQFF
TRBD2,TRBJ2-2,TRBV28,NA,TGTGCCAGCAGTTCGACTAGCCCCGGGGAGCTGTTTTTT,CASSSTSPGELFF
NA,TRBJ1-1,TRBV5-1,NA,TGCGCCAGCAGCTCCCTCCCGGGAAAGGACACTGAAGCTTTCTTT,CASSSLPGKDTEAFF
NA,TRBJ2-1,TRBV28,once,TGTGCCAGCAGAGTAGCCTCCAATGAGCAGTTCTTC,CASRVASNEQFF
NA,TRBJ1-2,TRBV6-1,NA,TGTGCCAGCAGTGGGTGGATCCTCTATGGCTACACCTTC,CASSGWILYGYTF
TRBD2,TRBJ2-1,TRBV6-1,few,TGTGCCAGCAGTGAAGCCGTAGCGGGAGGGCCTCCCTACAATGAGCAGTTCTTC,CASSEAVAGGPPYNEQFF
TRBD2,TRBJ2-7,TRBV29-1,NA,TGCAGCGCATCTAGCGGGAGACTCGGCGAGCAGTACTTC,CSASSGRLGEQYF
TRBD1,TRBJ1-3,TRBV5-1,NA,TGCGCCAGCAGTACTAGGAGGGGGCTAGGAAACACCATATATTTT,CASSTRRGLGNTIYF
TRBD1,TRBJ2-5,TRBV7-3,NA,TGTGCCAGCAGCCGACAGGGGGTCGTTGAGGAGACCCAGTACTTC,CASSRQGVVEETQYF
NA,TRBJ2-2,TRBV6-6,NA,TGTGCCAGCAGTTACCCCCGACAACCGAACACCGGGGAGCTGTTTTTT,CASSYPRQPNTGELFF
NA,TRBJ2-5,TRBV13,NA,TGTGCCAGCAGCTTATCCCAGGGGGGGAAAGAGACCCAGTACTTC,CASSLSQGGKETQYF
TRBD2,TRBJ2-3,TRBV6-6,NA,TGTGCCATCAGTCGGGACTATTCAGATACGCAGTATTTT,CAISRDYSDTQYF
TRBD2,TRBJ2-1,TRBV18,NA,TGTGCCAGCTCACCGACTAGCGGCATTGAATACAATGAGCAGTTCTTC,CASSPTSGIEYNEQFF
NA,TRBJ2-1,TRBV19,NA,TGTGCCAGTAGTCTTCGCGGAGGGGCAGCCTACAATGAGCAGTTCTTC,CASSLRGGAAYNEQFF
NA,TRBJ1-3,TRBV28,few,TGTGCCAGCAGTTTGGGGGCAGACTCTGGAAACACCATATATTTT,CASSLGADSGNTIYF
TRBD1,TRBJ2-3,TRBV6-5,NA,TGTGCCAGCAGTTTCCTAACAGGGGCAGCAGATACGCAGTATTTT,CASSFLTGAADTQYF
NA,TRBJ1-1,TRBV6-5,NA,TGTGCCAGTTTAGAGGGGCTCTCTGAAGCTTTCTTT,CASLEGLSEAFF
NA,TRBJ2-1,TRBV19,NA,TGTGCCAGTAGTATGGGGAACTACAATGAGCAGTTCTTC,CASSMGNYNEQFF
NA,TRBJ2-7,TRBV2,NA,TGTGCCAGCATTTATGGGACTTCGAGGTCCGAGCAGTACTTC,CASIYGTSRSEQYF
NA,TRBJ1-4,TRBV19,few,TGTGCCAGTAGTGACCCGGGGGAAAAACTGTTTTTT,CASSDPGEKLFF